Listed below are T cell receptor beta chains from one sample, sequenced in a study of control samples from healthy donors and cancer patients. Libraries were prepared by immunoSEQ multiplex PCR; TCRdb keeps only in-frame clonotypes and omits some of them. The table shows over 100,000 clones, with approximately 90% occurring only once. Sequenced input: blood. The origin of the receptors is a woman aged 50 to 65 in good health. CDR3s include the opening cysteine and the closing phenylalanine or tryptophan. The order of the fields is J gene, V gene, clone size, D gene, CDR3 protein, CDR3 DNA. A D gene is named only where the DNA matches it firmly. Rows give clone size only sometimes, using once, few, many, or a class for an expanded clone.

TRBJ2-2	TRBV24-1	.	TRBD1	CATSDTQGVNTGELFF	TGTGCCACCAGTGATACCCAGGGGGTGAACACCGGGGAGCTGTTTTTT
TRBJ2-4	TRBV6-6	.	.	CASQTGRKKNIQYF	TGTGCCAGCCAGACGGGACGGAAAAAAAACATTCAGTACTTC
TRBJ2-3	TRBV5-6	few	.	CASRIRVSGTDTQYF	TGTGCCAGCAGAATTCGGGTATCAGGCACAGATACGCAGTATTTT
TRBJ1-1	TRBV18	once	.	CASSPQYTEAFF	TGTGCCAGCTCACCACAATATACTGAAGCTTTCTTT
TRBJ2-2	TRBV7-9	.	.	CASSSPGELFF	TGTGCCAGCAGTTCCCCCGGGGAGCTGTTTTTT
TRBJ2-3	TRBV5-4	.	TRBD1	CASSPPGQGTDTQYF	TGTGCCAGCAGCCCGCCGGGACAGGGGACAGATACGCAGTATTTT
TRBJ2-1	TRBV30	.	TRBD2	CAGRGTSEDSAEQFF	TGTGCCGGTCGGGGGACTAGCGAGGATTCGGCTGAGCAGTTCTTC
TRBJ1-2	TRBV6-5	.	.	CASTLWGYGYTF	TGTGCCAGCACACTTTGGGGGTATGGCTACACCTTC
TRBJ2-3	TRBV19	.	.	CASSIDHGGLITDTQYF	TGTGCCAGTAGTATAGATCACGGGGGACTGATCACAGATACGCAGTATTTT
TRBJ2-1	TRBV7-9	.	.	CASSLVFVRRVGGNEQFF	TGTGCCAGCAGCTTAGTTTTTGTTCGCAGGGTAGGAGGGAATGAGCAGTTCTTC
TRBJ2-7	TRBV30	.	TRBD2	CAWSLTLAGTPYEQYF	TGTGCCTGGAGTTTAACCTTAGCGGGGACACCCTACGAGCAGTACTTC
TRBJ1-5	TRBV6-1	.	.	CASSGKMGAPQQGQPQHF	TGTGCCAGCAGTGGAAAAATGGGGGCCCCTCAGCAGGGTCAGCCCCAGCATTTT
TRBJ1-5	TRBV11-2	.	.	CASSSRGGQPQHF	TGTGCCAGCAGCTCCAGGGGAGGTCAGCCCCAGCATTTT
TRBJ1-1	TRBV18	.	.	CASSAPQNTEAFF	TGTGCCAGCTCAGCCCCCCAGAACACTGAAGCTTTCTTT
TRBJ1-1	TRBV5-5	.	.	CASSASRDGAEAFF	TGTGCCAGCAGCGCATCCAGGGACGGAGCTGAAGCTTTCTTT
TRBJ2-1	TRBV9	.	.	CASSLFDEQFF	TGTGCCAGCAGCCTCTTTGATGAGCAGTTCTTC
TRBJ1-3	TRBV19	.	.	CASRFTGTPTPGNTIYF	TGTGCCAGTAGGTTCACAGGGACCCCAACTCCCGGAAACACCATATATTTT
TRBJ2-3	TRBV19	once	TRBD2	CASSISPGLATDTQYF	TGTGCCAGTAGTATATCCCCGGGACTAGCAACGGATACGCAGTATTTT
TRBJ1-2	TRBV25-1	few	TRBD1	CASSVGQFYGYTF	TGTGCCAGCAGCGTGGGACAGTTCTATGGCTACACCTTC
TRBJ2-1	TRBV19	.	.	CASSKGQRTAYNEQFF	TGTGCCAGTAGTAAGGGTCAGCGGACGGCCTACAATGAGCAGTTCTTC
TRBJ1-2	TRBV12-3/TRBV12-4	.	.	CASSFWGAQGYTF	TGTGCCAGCAGTTTCTGGGGGGCGCAGGGCTACACCTTC
TRBJ1-6	TRBV5-1	.	.	CASSSTSGRYSPLHF	TGCGCCAGCAGCTCAACGAGCGGACGGTATTCACCCCTCCACTTT
TRBJ1-6	TRBV30	.	.	CAWSNDQPQAGSPLHF	TGTGCCTGGAGTAATGATCAGCCCCAAGCGGGTTCACCCCTCCACTTT
TRBJ2-1	TRBV7-3	once	.	CASSLTQDGEQFF	TGTGCCAGCAGCTTAACCCAGGACGGTGAGCAGTTCTTC
TRBJ1-2	TRBV7-8	once	.	CASSSGSGYGYTF	TGTGCCAGCAGCTCAGGGTCTGGCTATGGCTACACCTTC
TRBJ1-6	TRBV18	.	.	CASSPFRQLFNSPLHF	TGTGCCAGCTCACCGTTCCGGCAGCTATTTAATTCACCCCTCCACTTT
TRBJ1-4	TRBV7-6	once	.	CASSLVGSAATNEKLFF	TGTGCCAGCAGCTTAGTAGGCAGCGCCGCAACTAATGAAAAACTGTTTTTT
TRBJ1-4	TRBV27	.	.	CASSLVGATNEKLFF	TGTGCCAGCAGCCTAGTAGGAGCAACTAATGAAAAACTGTTTTTT
TRBJ2-2	TRBV24-1	.	.	CATAEVTAGELFF	TGTGCCACCGCTGAAGTTACGGCCGGGGAGCTGTTTTTT
TRBJ1-5	TRBV19	.	TRBD1	CASSPGQGLNQPQHF	TGTGCCAGTAGTCCGGGACAGGGGTTAAATCAGCCCCAGCATTTT
TRBJ1-2	TRBV4-3	.	TRBD1	CASSQEDRGGYGYTF	TGCGCCAGCAGCCAGGAAGACAGGGGGGGCTATGGCTACACCTTC
TRBJ2-5	TRBV13	.	.	CASSLKAGRETQYF	TGTGCCAGCAGCTTAAAAGCGGGCAGGGAGACCCAGTACTTC
TRBJ2-1	TRBV11-2	.	TRBD2	CASSSSGGVYNEQFF	TGTGCCAGCAGCTCTAGCGGGGGGGTATACAATGAGCAGTTCTTC
TRBJ1-6	TRBV5-6	.	.	CASSLRGKRNSPLHF	TGTGCCAGCAGCTTGCGGGGTAAGAGGAATTCACCCCTCCACTTT
TRBJ1-2	TRBV18	.	.	CASSPGGGYTF	TGTGCCAGCTCACCGGGGGGCGGCTACACCTTC
TRBJ1-2	TRBV11-2	.	TRBD1	CASSIGQGEYGYTF	TGTGCCAGCAGCATAGGACAGGGGGAATATGGCTACACCTTC
TRBJ2-5	TRBV24-1	.	TRBD2	CATSDAVAGGETQYF	TGTGCCACCAGTGATGCGGTAGCGGGGGGGGAGACCCAGTACTTC
TRBJ2-1	TRBV5-1	.	.	CASSPNGDPSNEQFF	TGCGCCAGCAGCCCTAACGGGGACCCGTCCAATGAGCAGTTCTTC
TRBJ1-5	TRBV6-5	.	.	CASTLAGVGNQPQHF	TGTGCCAGCACCCTGGCGGGGGTTGGCAATCAGCCCCAGCATTTT
TRBJ2-2	TRBV7-3	once	.	CASRGPGSTGELFF	TGTGCCAGCCGGGGGCCTGGTAGCACCGGGGAGCTGTTTTTT
TRBJ2-2	TRBV4-3	.	TRBD2	CASSQDLLAGNSPGELFF	TGCGCCAGCAGCCAAGATTTACTAGCGGGAAATTCACCCGGGGAGCTGTTTTTT
TRBJ1-4	TRBV5-1	.	TRBD1	CASSRDRGFEKLFF	TGCGCCAGCAGCCGGGACAGGGGATTCGAAAAACTGTTTTTT
TRBJ2-3	TRBV5-4	.	TRBD2	CASSSTSGGAWGTDTQYF	TGTGCCAGCAGCTCGACTAGCGGGGGGGCTTGGGGCACAGATACGCAGTATTTT
TRBJ2-1	TRBV6-5	.	TRBD2	CASSSSGSSYNEQFF	TGTGCCAGCAGTTCTAGCGGGAGCTCCTACAATGAGCAGTTCTTC
TRBJ1-5	TRBV15	.	TRBD1	CATSWDRLNQPQHF	TGTGCCACCAGCTGGGACAGATTGAATCAGCCCCAGCATTTT